What follows is one T cell receptor beta chain and its context. These data originate in a study of blood T cell repertoires in COVID-19. Overall study: Acute and convalescent COVID-19 samples came from the United States, Italy and Spain. From T cells, B-cell-depleted T cells, or PBMCs came the material, which was cDNA or gDNA.

In the original processing: Reference gene primer amplification in the assay estimated nucleated cell counts. Only in-frame clones appear in the TCRdb table, and some are missing; sequencing was by immunoSEQ multiplex PCR. V, J and clone size were drawn from that table, and D and trimming were deduced from the DNA. The repertoire holds 150,000 to 200,000 clones, with approximately 78% as singletons. There are 15 residues in the CDR3. Germline V gene data show CDR1 as MDHEN and CDR2 as SYDVKM. V was clipped by 7 bases and J by 0 bases, with 13 bases between them. The sequenced material came from peripheral blood. The source is a human donor in a cohort sampled during active COVID-19. The chain is built from TRBV28 and TRBJ1-3; possibly TRBD1 for D (5 bases). The CDR3 sequence is CASKMGGNSGNTIYF. CDR3 sequence (DNA): TGTGCCAGCAAAATGGGGGGAAACTCTGGAAACACCATATATTTT. Combining the CDR3 with reference TRBV28 and TRBJ1-3 gives the whole variable domain DVKVTQSSRYLVKRTGEKVFLECVQDMDHENMFWYRQDPGLGLRLIYFSYDVKMKEKGDIPEGYSVSREKKERFSLILESASTNQTSMYLCASKMGGNSGNTIYFGEGSWLTVV.